The next 3 T cell receptor beta chains were all read from a single sample in a study of CD8 T cells in ankylosing spondylitis. TCRdb reprocessed the 5' RACE reads with MiXCR, giving one entry per CDR3 protein. The table has 200,000 to 250,000 distinct CDR3 sequences, roughly a third seen once; the top ten hold about 4.2%. The sample was blood, either unsorted or a sorted T cell fraction (not recorded which). All receptors come from a male donor with ankylosing spondylitis or in good health (not recorded which).

The chain links TRBV7-2 to TRBJ1-2; TRBD1 is a possible D gene (5 bases). Germline values: CDR1 SGHTA, CDR2 FQGNSA. CDR3 size: 14 residues. V was cut by 4 bases and J by 6 bases, with 15 bases left in between. In DNA form, the CDR3 reads TGTGCCAGCAGCTCCAAACGGGGCGCAGATGGCTACACCTTC. Encoded protein: CASSSKRGADGYTF.

The chain couples TRBV9 to TRBJ2-1, with unresolved D. Trimming cost V 0 bases and J 3 bases, with 10 bases left between them. Germline CDR1 and CDR2: SGDLS and YYNGEE. This CDR3 has 15 amino acids. As DNA, the CDR3 is TGTGCCAGCAGCGTAGTGGCCGACCTCTACAATGAGCAGTTCTTC. This encodes CASSVVADLYNEQFF.

V gene TRBV6-1 combines with J gene TRBJ2-7; a possible D gene is TRBD2 (5 bases). Trimming took 1 base from V and 3 from J, leaving 7 bases between them. Germline V gene sequence: CDR1 MNHNS, CDR2 SASEGT. This CDR3 comprises 13 residues. For the CDR3, the DNA is TGTGCCAGCAGTGAAGTCGGGGACTACGAGCAGTACTTC. Its translation is CASSEVGDYEQYF.